The clone carrying this T cell receptor (beta chain) was seen only once. Its cognate antigen is unknown. TCRdb's copy holds only in-frame clones and misses some; the assay was immunoSEQ multiplex PCR. The data show tens of thousands of clones, 89% seen once. These data come from a study of graft-versus-host responses after intestinal transplantation. Study summary: All recipients were given anti-thymocyte globulin induction, and tacrolimus and steroids were then administered for roughly 3 years. Whole-study findings and limits: Recipient marrow showed GvH clones, some seen first in ileum or blood. Allograft graft-versus-host to host-versus-graft clonal ratios ran high in patients with graft-donor T cell macrochimerism.

Per the germline V gene, CDR1 is MDHEN and CDR2 is SYDVKM. The J segment lost 4 bases and the V segment lost 4 bases, leaving 7 bases of the junction unmatched. This CDR3 contains 15 residues. This chain uses TRBV28 with TRBJ1-1, with 9 bases identical to TRBD1. The TCR originated in a human donor who received an intestinal transplant. Source: unstimulated CD8+ T cells sorted from spleen or lymph node cells, taken before intestinal transplant. The CDR3 is CASSYTTGGGTEAFF. CDR3 DNA: TGTGCCAGCAGTTATACCACAGGGGGCGGCACTGAAGCTTTCTTT.